The 5 T cell receptor beta chains in this list originate from one sample, sequenced in a study of T-cell reconstitution after alpha-beta-depleted transplantation in children (dated by TCRdb to between 2015 and 2016). In light of the paper, this sample's treatment or condition label describes: allogeneic hematopoietic cell transplantation with graft depleted of TCRalphabeta T cells and CD19 B cells. The method was PCR. The run used an Illumina HiSeq 2500. To normalize quantification of the TCRbeta repertoire, the TCR libraries were built with molecular barcoding that relied on unique molecular identifiers. TCRdb trimmed public reads at Q25 via fastp, called clones via MiXCR and kept in-frame beta chains. For every CDR3 protein sequence, its rows merge into one entry that carries the most common genes and DNA. This sample comprises about 980,000 distinct CDR3 sequences, roughly 29% of them detected only once. The top ten clonotypes cover over 25% of the sample.

Source: PBMCs, mostly from graft donor cells, taken 360 days after TCRalphabeta/CD19-depleted stem cell transplant. These receptor sequences come from a boy younger than two who had a stem cell transplant for SCID, so the T cells may come from the graft donor.

The gene calls are TRBV25-1 and TRBJ2-2; D may be TRBD2 (6 bases). V was cut by 1 base and J by 4 bases, with 10 bases left in between. Germline CDR1 and CDR2: MGHDK and SYGVNS. The CDR3 runs 15 residues. The CDR3 loop reads CASSESAGFTGELFF. For the CDR3, the DNA is TGTGCCAGCAGTGAATCTGCGGGATTCACCGGGGAGCTGTTTTTT.

In nucleotides, the CDR3 is TGTGCCAGCAGCCCTCTAGCGGGGGCCATCGAGCAGTACTTC. Translation gives CASSPLAGAIEQYF. The V gene is TRBV7-2, the J gene TRBJ2-7; 10 bases are a match to TRBD2. V shed 5 bases, J shed 6 bases, and the junction held 7 bases outside the gene matches. CDR1 and CDR2 from the germline V gene are SGHTA and FQGNSA. This CDR3 comprises 14 residues.

This clonotype was picked up a small number of times. V is TRBV4-1 and J is TRBJ2-7; maybe TRBD1 (6 bases). V lost 4 bases and J lost 3, with 16 bases in between. The germline gives CDR1 MGHRA, CDR2 YSYEKL. This CDR3 region has 15 residues. The CDR3 protein is CASSRQDSDLYEQYF. The CDR3 nucleotides read TGCGCCAGCAGCCGGCAGGACAGCGATCTCTACGAGCAGTACTTC.

The CDR3 region has the DNA TGTGCCAGCAGTACCCCTCCTCGAGGCTCCGACAATGAGCAGTTCTTC. It is translated as CASSTPPRGSDNEQFF. The genes are TRBV12-1 and TRBJ2-1; the table's D call, TRBD2, was not checked against the DNA. TRBV12-1 is assigned pseudogene status. This CDR3 region has 16 residues.

The J gene is TRBJ2-7, the V gene TRBV11-2, with D maybe TRBD2 (6 bases). CDR1 and CDR2 (germline): SGHAT, FQNNGV. The V and J ends lost 1 base and 6 bases respectively, with 10 bases between them. This CDR3 region has 13 residues. The CDR3: CASSLGRGGEQYF. The CDR3 DNA reads TGTGCCAGCAGCTTAGGGCGGGGCGGCGAGCAGTACTTC.